The 20 T cell receptor beta chains below come from one sample, sequenced in a study of T cell repertoires in cytomegalovirus infection. TCRdb re-analysed the reads in MiXCR, keeping a single row per CDR3 protein. The data hold 300,000 to 400,000 distinct CDR3 sequences, with approximately 18% observed a single time. Sequences were obtained from PBMCs. The receptors come from a human donor in good health (CMV status not recorded). Some clones in this sample may be carry-over from other donors' samples.

This clonotype occurred a few times. The chain has TRBV28 and TRBJ1-1, with D uncertain. V was shortened by 3 bases and J by 7 bases, with 9 bases between the two germline ends. The CDR3 sequence is 12 residues long. Per the germline V gene, CDR1 is MDHEN and CDR2 is SYDVKM. The CDR3 sequence is CASSFRGNEAFF. The CDR3 DNA reads TGTGCCAGCAGTTTTCGGGGTAATGAAGCTTTCTTT.

The V and J genes are TRBV19 and TRBJ2-5; D may be TRBD1 (6 bases). In germline, CDR1 is LNHDA, CDR2 SQIVND (reference sequence). Between the trimmed V and J ends, which lost 3 bases and 3 bases, there was a span of 11 bases. The CDR3 is made up of 14 amino acids. CDR3 region: CASSMGADEETQYF. The CDR3 DNA is TGTGCCAGTAGTATGGGGGCAGACGAAGAGACCCAGTACTTC.

This clonotype was counted only a few times. The chain links TRBV12-3 or TRBV12-4 to TRBJ1-4; D is uncertain. The germline V and J ends were trimmed by 5 bases and 10 bases, with 11 bases remaining between them. This CDR3 is 12 amino acids long. The CDR3 bases are TGTGCCAGCAGTCAAACAGAAGGAAAACTGTTTTTT. It codes for CASSQTEGKLFF.

This chain uses TRBV11-2 with TRBJ2-5, with D perhaps TRBD2 (6 bases). The CDR3 extends over 18 amino acids. Germline values: CDR1 SGHAT, CDR2 FQNNGV. V gave up 5 bases and J gave up 2 bases, with 24 bases separating them. CDR3 sequence reads: CASSPRVGTLPEQETQYF. CDR3 coding DNA: TGTGCCAGCAGCCCCCGGGTAGGGACTTTACCTGAGCAAGAGACCCAGTACTTC.

The rearrangement uses TRBV28 and TRBJ1-1; D is perhaps TRBD1 (6 bases). The CDR3 covers 13 residues. V was cut by 3 bases and J by 5 bases, with 10 bases left in between. From germline, CDR1 is MDHEN and CDR2 SYDVKM. DNA for the CDR3: TGTGCCAGCAGTTTCGGTGGACAGACTGAAGCTTTCTTT. It translates to CASSFGGQTEAFF.

The J gene is TRBJ1-3, the V gene TRBV19; tentatively, D is TRBD1 (6 bases). CDR1 is LNHDA, CDR2 SQIVND, per germline (reference sequence). V lost 6 bases and J 4 bases, leaving 16 bases between the germline ends. This CDR3 region has 15 residues. The chain's CDR3 is CASSRGDSGGNTIYF. CDR3 bases: TGTGCCAGTAGCAGGGGAGACAGCGGGGGAAACACCATATATTTT.

This clonotype has only one observation. Germline and junction disagree at one end, which may indicate a read error. V usage is TRBV12-3 or TRBV12-4 and J usage is TRBJ2-7, with no clear D. CDR3 length equals 15 residues. The DNA of the CDR3 is TGTGCCAGCAGTTTAACGAGACTCTATTTCCACGAGCAGTCCTTC. Protein: CASSLTRLYFHEQSF.

This clonotype was seen only a few times. This rearrangement joins TRBV19 to TRBJ1-2, with D possibly TRBD1 on 5 matching bases. CDR3 length equals 13 residues. Germline loops: CDR1 LNHDA, CDR2 SQIVND (reference sequence). The germline V and J ends were trimmed by 6 bases and 5 bases, with 13 bases remaining between them. This CDR3 reads CASRDGARYGYTF. DNA for the CDR3: TGTGCCAGTAGGGACGGGGCGAGGTATGGCTACACCTTC.

V is TRBV19 and J is TRBJ2-1; 7 nucleotides agree with TRBD1. The CDR3 sequence is 16 residues long. The V segment lost 4 bases and the J segment 4 bases; nucleotides outside the gene matches: 10. The V gene's germline CDR1 is LNHDA and CDR2 SQIVND (reference sequence). The CDR3 region is CASSTRSGQTYNEQFF. The CDR3 DNA reads TGTGCCAGTAGTACGCGATCGGGACAGACATACAATGAGCAGTTCTTC. Complete variable domain (other parts from reference TRBV19 and TRBJ2-1): DGGITQSPKYLFRKEGQNVTLSCEQNLNHDAMYWYRQDPGQGLRLIYYSQIVNDFQKGDIAEGYSVSREKKESFPLTVTSAQKNPTAFYLCASSTRSGQTYNEQFFGPGTRLTVL.

This clonotype came up many times. CDR3 protein: CASSLNGPDEQYF. The CDR3 DNA reads as TGTGCCAGCAGCTTGAACGGGCCAGACGAGCAGTACTTC. The gene calls are TRBV7-9 and TRBJ2-7; D is unclear. Trimming shortened V by 3 bases and J by 5 bases, and 11 bases separated the two germline ends. CDR1 is SEHNR, CDR2 FQNEAQ, per germline (reference sequence). The CDR3 is 13 residues long.

This clonotype occurred a few times. The chain recombines TRBV28 with TRBJ1-2; D uncertain. There are 14 residues in the CDR3. Per the germline V gene, CDR1 is MDHEN and CDR2 is SYDVKM. Trimming took 5 bases from V and 4 from J, leaving 14 bases between them. CDR3 in amino acids: CASSTTGTAYGYTF. In DNA form, the CDR3 reads TGTGCCAGCAGTACCACGGGAACAGCCTATGGCTACACCTTC.

This clonotype was counted a few times. The CDR3 nucleotides are TGTGCCAGCAGTCAAAACACAGGGTTTGGCAATTCACCCCTCCACTTT. This codes for CASSQNTGFGNSPLHF. The J gene is TRBJ1-6, the V gene TRBV12-3 or TRBV12-4; TRBD1 is a possible D gene (6 bases). The V gene lost 5 bases and the J gene lost 7 bases, with 18 bases spanning the gap. The CDR3 has 16 amino acids.

This clonotype was counted only a few times. The rearrangement uses TRBV2 and TRBJ2-5, with D unresolved. Germline CDR1 SNHLY, CDR2 FYNNEI. The CDR3 has 13 amino acids. Trimming cost V 8 bases and J 2 bases, with 12 bases left between them. CDR3 nucleotides: TGTGCCAGCGGCACAGCCGCTCAAGAGACCCAGTACTTC. Protein: CASGTAAQETQYF.

In the case of this clonotype: This clone may be a read error of a much larger clone one base away. V is TRBV4-1 and J is TRBJ2-3; maybe TRBD2 (7 bases). The V end lost 1 base, the J end lost 6 bases, and 20 bases lay between the germline ends. This CDR3 contains 17 residues. CDR1 and CDR2 from the germline V gene are MGHRA and YSYEKL. This chain's CDR3 is CASSQGLGGALLDTQYF. The CDR3 bases are TGCGCCAGCAGCCAAGGATTAGGGGGGGCTTTACTCGATACGCAGTATTTT.

The table lists this clonotype with a few counts. The chain is built from TRBV6-6 and TRBJ2-1, with TRBD2 matching 12 bases. This CDR3 spans 15 amino acids. From germline, CDR1 is MNHNY and CDR2 SVGAGI (reference sequence). V dropped 5 bases and J dropped 6; count of bases not matched to a gene: 5. For the CDR3, the DNA is TGTGCCAGCAGTGATTCGGGACTAGCGGGCAATGAGCAGTTCTTC. Its translation: CASSDSGLAGNEQFF.

This clonotype was picked up many times. V is TRBV6-5 and J is TRBJ1-1; the D gene is possibly TRBD1 (5 bases). Trimming took 2 bases from V and 0 from J, leaving 10 bases between them. The CDR3 is 15 residues long. Germline V CDR1 and CDR2: MNHEY, SVGAGI. This CDR3 is CASSYAGNLNTEAFF. The CDR3 DNA sequence: TGTGCCAGCAGTTACGCAGGGAACCTGAACACTGAAGCTTTCTTT.

This clonotype showed up just a few times. The V and J genes are TRBV5-1 and TRBJ1-1, with 7 nucleotides matching TRBD1. Trimming took 5 bases from V and 1 from J; bases not matched to a gene: 5. The V gene's germline CDR1 is SGHRS and CDR2 YFSETQ. The CDR3 contains 14 residues. CDR3 in amino acids: CASSWQGGNTEAFF. CDR3 in DNA: TGCGCCAGCAGTTGGCAGGGGGGGAACACTGAAGCTTTCTTT. The entire variable domain, with the rest obtained from reference TRBV5-1 and TRBJ1-1, is as follows: KAGVTQTPRYLIKTRGQQVTLSCSPISGHRSVSWYQQTPGQGLQFLFEYFSETQRNKGNFPGRFSGRQFSNSRSEMNVSTLELGDSALYLCASSWQGGNTEAFFGQGTRLTVV.

The table lists this clonotype with a few counts. This chain uses TRBV4-2 with TRBJ2-2; D is undetermined. Germline V gene data show CDR1 as LGHNA and CDR2 as YNFKEQ. The CDR3 length is 14 residues. V was trimmed by 3 bases and J by 3 bases, leaving 8 bases between them. The CDR3 DNA is TGTGCCAGCAGCCAGGTACTTCACACCGGGGAGCTGTTTTTT. Its protein product is CASSQVLHTGELFF.

In its sample, this clonotype was seen a few times. The gene calls are TRBV18 and TRBJ2-1, with a weak D call TRBD2 (6 bases). CDR1 and CDR2 from the germline V gene are KGHSH and LQKENI. CDR3 length equals 14 residues. The V end lost 0 bases, the J end lost 6 bases, and 9 bases lay between the germline ends. The CDR3 loop is CASSPPPGGNEQFF. Written as DNA, the CDR3 is TGTGCCAGCTCACCACCTCCCGGGGGCAATGAGCAGTTCTTC.

This clonotype was observed a few times. The chain has TRBV20-1 and TRBJ2-3, with 10 bases lining up with TRBD2. The CDR3 is 15 amino acids. In germline, CDR1 is DFQATT, CDR2 SNEGSKA (reference sequence). V shed 6 bases, J shed 0 bases, and the junction held 6 bases outside the gene matches. The chain's CDR3 is CSAVAGGLSTDTQYF. CDR3 DNA sequence: TGCAGTGCCGTAGCGGGGGGCCTCAGCACAGATACGCAGTATTTT.